These T cell receptor beta chains were read from a single sample in a study of T cell changes during pregnancy in multiple sclerosis. The repertoire was sequenced with immunoSEQ multiplex PCR; TCRdb's copy has only in-frame clones and lacks some. The table shows around 100,000 clones, with about 90% occurring only once. The sequencing used peripheral blood, collected in the third trimester of pregnancy. These receptors were collected from a female donor with multiple sclerosis, enrolled in a pregnancy study. Each CDR3 is given with its conserved first and last residue. Each record gives: J gene, V gene, D gene, clone size, CDR3 DNA, CDR3 protein. The D gene is left open where the match is weak. Clone size, where shown, is once, few, many, or a class for clones that have expanded.

J: TRBJ1-4; V: TRBV2; D: .; size: .; DNA: TGTGCCAGCAGCGAAAGGGGCAGGGGCCCGAGTGAAAAACTGTTTTTT; CDR3: CASSERGRGPSEKLFF
J: TRBJ2-1; V: TRBV28; D: TRBD2; size: .; DNA: TGTGCCAGCAGGGCGACTAGCGGGAGGCCCTACAATGAGCAGTTCTTC; CDR3: CASRATSGRPYNEQFF
J: TRBJ2-7; V: TRBV7-3; D: TRBD2; size: .; DNA: TGTGCCAGCAGCCCCGGAGGCGGGAGCGCCTACGAGCAGTACTTC; CDR3: CASSPGGGSAYEQYF
J: TRBJ1-1; V: TRBV19; D: TRBD1; size: .; DNA: TGTGCCAGTAGTTCCCCTAGACAGGGGAACACTGAAGCTTTCTTT; CDR3: CASSSPRQGNTEAFF
J: TRBJ2-5; V: TRBV7-2; D: TRBD2; size: .; DNA: TGTGCCAGCAGCCCCCTGGCTAGCGGGGTACGAGAGACCCAGTACTTC; CDR3: CASSPLASGVRETQYF
J: TRBJ2-3; V: TRBV15; D: .; size: once; DNA: TGTGCCACCAGCAGAGAGGGGGGAGGACACACAGATACGCAGTATTTT; CDR3: CATSREGGGHTDTQYF
J: TRBJ2-2; V: TRBV7-3; D: .; size: .; DNA: TGTGCCAGCAGCCTCCAGCGGTACACCGGGGAGCTGTTTTTT; CDR3: CASSLQRYTGELFF
J: TRBJ1-1; V: TRBV27; D: .; size: .; DNA: TGTGCCAGCAGTTTAAGATCAGGGCGCCTGAACACTGAAGCTTTCTTT; CDR3: CASSLRSGRLNTEAFF
J: TRBJ1-1; V: TRBV5-1; D: TRBD1; size: .; DNA: TGCGCCAGCCTTCGGACAGGGGGCGAGACTGAAGCTTTCTTT; CDR3: CASLRTGGETEAFF
J: TRBJ1-2; V: TRBV5-4; D: .; size: .; DNA: TGTGCCAGCAGCTTAATCGGGATAAAAGGCTACACCTTC; CDR3: CASSLIGIKGYTF